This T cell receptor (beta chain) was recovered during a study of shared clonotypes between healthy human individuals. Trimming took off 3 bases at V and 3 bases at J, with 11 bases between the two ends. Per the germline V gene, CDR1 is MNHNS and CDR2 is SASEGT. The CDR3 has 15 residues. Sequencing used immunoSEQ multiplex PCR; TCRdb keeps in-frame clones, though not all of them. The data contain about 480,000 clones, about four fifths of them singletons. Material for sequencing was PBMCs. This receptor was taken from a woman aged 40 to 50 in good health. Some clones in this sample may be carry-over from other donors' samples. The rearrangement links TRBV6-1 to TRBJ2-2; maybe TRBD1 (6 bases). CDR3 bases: TGTGCCAGCAGTGAGTACAGGGCGGACACCGGGGAGCTGTTTTTT. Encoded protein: CASSEYRADTGELFF.